The 29 T cell receptor beta chains given below trace back to one sample, sequenced in a study of cytomegalovirus exposure and HLA in healthy donors. 13 Jbeta primers and 60 Vbeta primers were used for the PCR. Profiled with immunoSEQ multiplex PCR; TCRdb holds only in-frame clones, not every one. The sample lists 110,000 to 150,000 clones, 75% to 85% seen once, with approximately 2.5% in the top ten. The sequenced sample consisted of PBMCs. These receptors all stem from a woman younger than 30 in good health and CMV-seropositive.

The V call is TRBV7-2, the J call TRBJ1-3; D uncertain. Trimming removed 4 bases from V and 7 bases from J, with 14 bases in between. This CDR3 comprises 14 residues. Germline CDR1 is SGHTA and CDR2 is FQGNSA. This chain's CDR3 is CASSSDGVVNTIYF. CDR3 DNA: TGTGCCAGCAGCTCCGACGGGGTAGTGAACACCATATATTTT.

The chain has TRBV5-6 and TRBJ2-1; the D is unclear. V was clipped by 1 base and J by 3 bases, with 8 bases between them. The CDR3 covers 14 residues. Per germline, CDR1 SGHDT and CDR2 YYEEEE. CDR3 protein: CASSLNELYNEQFF. The CDR3 DNA reads as TGTGCCAGCAGCTTGAATGAACTCTACAATGAGCAGTTCTTC.

The chain links TRBV11-2 to TRBJ1-1; D unclear. Germline V gene data show CDR1 as SGHAT and CDR2 as FQNNGV. The V gene lost 0 bases and the J gene lost 7 bases, with 9 bases spanning the gap. CDR3 size: 13 residues. In nucleotides, the CDR3 is TGTGCCAGCAGCTTAGATCTAAATGGTGAAGCTTTCTTT. It yields the protein CASSLDLNGEAFF.

V is TRBV5-1 and J is TRBJ2-5; 7 positions match TRBD1. The DNA end lines up better with TRBJ2-7; the J call may be wrong. The CDR3 consists of 14 residues. Germline CDR1 is SGHRS and CDR2 is YFSETQ. The CDR3 reads CASRVGTAGYEQYF. The CDR3 DNA reads as TGCGCCAGCAGGGTTGGGACAGCCGGATACGAGCAGTACTTC.

The chain uses TRBV29-1 and TRBJ1-1, with D maybe TRBD1 (6 bases). In germline, CDR1 is SQVTM, CDR2 ANQGSEA. The V end lost 6 bases, the J end lost 10 bases, and 15 bases lay between the germline ends. The CDR3 totals 11 residues. CDR3 bases: TGCAGCGTATCAGGGGCCAGGGGAGCTTTCTTT. Translating it yields CSVSGARGAFF.

This chain links TRBV9 with TRBJ2-3, with D hard to call. The CDR3 extends over 14 amino acids. V gave up 0 bases and J gave up 2 bases, with 7 bases separating them. The germline V gene encodes CDR1 SGDLS and CDR2 YYNGEE. CDR3: CASSVGVVTDTQYF. DNA for the CDR3: TGTGCCAGCAGCGTAGGTGTCGTCACAGATACGCAGTATTTT.

V usage is TRBV5-4 and J usage is TRBJ1-2; D is possibly TRBD1 (5 bases). This CDR3 contains 15 residues. The V gene lost 4 bases and the J gene lost 1 base, with 14 bases spanning the gap. Germline V gene data show CDR1 as SGHNT and CDR2 as YYREEE (reference sequence). This CDR3 is CASSTRQTLNYGYTF. CDR3 in DNA: TGTGCCAGCAGCACCAGACAGACTCTTAACTATGGCTACACCTTC.

The chain carries TRBV11-2 and TRBJ2-5; D not resolved. CDR1 is SGHAT and CDR2 is FQNNGV in the germline V gene. The ends were cut back, 1 base at V and 9 bases at J, with 12 bases in the middle. The CDR3 length is 13 residues. The CDR3: CASSLGYERAQYF. The CDR3, as DNA: TGTGCCAGCAGCTTAGGATACGAACGAGCCCAGTACTTC. The entire variable domain, with the rest obtained from reference TRBV11-2 and TRBJ2-5, is as follows: EAGVAQSPRYKIIEKRQSVAFWCNPISGHATLYWYQQILGQGPKLLIQFQNNGVVDDSQLPKDRFSAERLKGVDSTLKIQPAKLEDSAVYLCASSLGYERAQYFGPGTRLLVL.

The chain's CDR3 is CASSVGQGDRGELFF. The CDR3 coding sequence is TGTGCCAGCAGCGTAGGACAGGGGGATCGCGGGGAGCTGTTTTTT. The rearrangement links TRBV9 to TRBJ2-2; 9 bases agree with TRBD1. The V gene's germline CDR1 is SGDLS and CDR2 YYNGEE. The V segment lost 0 bases and the J segment 7 bases; nucleotides outside the gene matches: 4. The length of the CDR3 is 15 residues.

In the case of this clone: Mismatch with germline at one junction end may stem from a read error. This chain joins TRBV7-2 and TRBJ1-6; D gene uncertain. CDR1 is SGHTA, CDR2 FQGNSA, per germline. This CDR3 region has 16 residues. CDR3 in DNA: TGTGCCAGCAGTTTAGCGGAGAGCTCCTATAATTCACCCCTCCACTTT. Translated, it gives CASSLAESSYNSPLHF.

The chain joins TRBV2 to TRBJ1-1; no clear D gene. Between the trimmed V and J ends, which lost 8 bases and 4 bases, there was a span of 8 bases. This CDR3 comprises 11 residues. Germline V CDR1 and CDR2: SNHLY, FYNNEI. In nucleotides, the CDR3 is TGTGCCAGCCGGGTTAGCACTGAAGCTTTCTTT. The encoded protein is CASRVSTEAFF.

This clone was detected once. The chain links TRBV7-9 to TRBJ1-5; no definite D call. This CDR3 region has 13 residues. Germline V gene sequence: CDR1 SEHNR, CDR2 FQNEAQ (reference sequence). Trimming stripped 5 bases from V and 3 bases from J, with 8 bases between. This CDR3 reads CASSHSTNQPQHF. CDR3 DNA: TGTGCCAGCAGCCACAGCACCAATCAGCCCCAGCATTTT. The whole variable domain, filled in from reference TRBV7-9 and TRBJ1-5, reads DTGVSQNPRHKITKRGQNVTFRCDPISEHNRLYWYRQTLGQGPEFLTYFQNEAQLEKSRLLSDRFSAERPKGSFSTLEIQRTEQGDSAMYLCASSHSTNQPQHFGDGTRLSIL.

This chain's CDR3 is CASGEVPYEQYF. As DNA, the CDR3 is TGTGCCAGCGGAGAGGTTCCCTACGAGCAGTACTTC. This sequence joins TRBV2 and TRBJ2-7; no reliable D call. CDR1 and CDR2 from the germline V gene are SNHLY and FYNNEI. V was trimmed by 8 bases and J by 2 bases, leaving 10 bases between them. CDR3 length: 12 amino acids.

The V call is TRBV6-1, the J call TRBJ2-5; no clear D gene. The J call may be in error: the DNA end matches TRBJ2-7 better. The CDR3 totals 11 residues. The V gene's germline CDR1 is MNHNS and CDR2 SASEGT. The CDR3 DNA reads TGTGCCAGCTCCCTCACCACCGAGCAGTACTTC. Translating it yields CASSLTTEQYF.

The table lists this clone with a few counts. The chain couples TRBV29-1 to TRBJ1-2; TRBD1 is a possible D gene (6 bases). Deletions cut 6 bases from V and 6 bases from J, with 14 bases between. Germline values: CDR1 SQVTM, CDR2 ANQGSEA. The length of the CDR3 is 12 residues. CDR3 nucleotides: TGCAGCGTCCAGGACAGCCAGCATGGCTACACCTTC. Translation gives CSVQDSQHGYTF.

The rearrangement links TRBV6-5 to TRBJ1-2; a possible D gene is TRBD1 (6 bases). Germline CDR1 and CDR2: MNHEY and SVGAGI. The CDR3 is made up of 14 amino acids. V gave up 4 bases and J gave up 6 bases, with 15 bases separating them. CDR3 bases: TGTGCCAGCAGTTTAACAACAGGGAGCCATGGCTACACCTTC. Translation gives CASSLTTGSHGYTF.

The rearrangement uses TRBV4-3 and TRBJ1-1; a weak D match, TRBD1 (5 bases). The V end lost 2 bases, the J end lost 8 bases, and 12 bases lay between the germline ends. CDR1 is LGHNA and CDR2 is YSLEER in the germline V gene. The CDR3 is made up of 13 amino acids. The CDR3 is CASSQLRRGEAFF. As DNA, the CDR3 is TGCGCCAGCAGCCAACTACGACGGGGGGAAGCTTTCTTT.

V usage is TRBV27 and J usage is TRBJ2-1; TRBD2 matches 13 bases. The length of the CDR3 is 17 residues. CDR1 and CDR2 from the germline V gene are MNHEY and SMNVEV (reference sequence). Trimming took 5 bases from V and 10 from J; bases not matched to a gene: 14. The CDR3 protein is CASSRLAGGKGLLEQFF. CDR3 sequence (DNA): TGTGCCAGCAGTCGACTAGCGGGGGGTAAAGGTCTACTGGAGCAGTTCTTC.

The chain has TRBV14 and TRBJ2-1; 7 bases map to TRBD2. The CDR3 is 15 residues long. The germline gives CDR1 SGHDN, CDR2 FVKESK. V lost 6 bases to trimming and J lost 3 bases; unmatched junction nucleotides: 8. The CDR3 sequence: CASRGSGLLYNEQFF. CDR3 sequence (DNA): TGTGCCAGCAGGGGATCGGGACTACTCTACAATGAGCAGTTCTTC.

This clone was recorded once. The chain has TRBV19 and TRBJ1-1, with D hard to call. V lost 3 bases and J 2 bases, leaving 10 bases between the germline ends. This CDR3 has 14 residues. Germline assignment: CDR1 LNHDA and CDR2 SQIVND (reference sequence). The CDR3 reads CASSMEFSNTEAFF. CDR3 nucleotide sequence: TGTGCCAGTAGTATGGAGTTCTCAAACACTGAAGCTTTCTTT.

The chain has TRBV7-9 and TRBJ2-1; 7 nucleotides align to TRBD2. The CDR3 is 15 amino acids. Trimming cost V 0 bases and J 5 bases; bases outside gene matches: 4. The germline V gene has CDR1 SEHNR and CDR2 FQNEAQ (reference sequence). The CDR3 sequence is CASSLAAGVHNEQFF. The CDR3 DNA is TGTGCCAGCAGCTTAGCGGCGGGGGTTCACAATGAGCAGTTCTTC.

V is TRBV7-9 and J is TRBJ1-3, with a possible D match to TRBD1 (6 bases). The length of the CDR3 is 15 residues. Trimming cost V 5 bases and J 8 bases, with 19 bases left between them. Germline V gene lookup returns CDR1 SEHNR and CDR2 FQNEAQ (reference sequence). The CDR3 DNA sequence: TGTGCCAGCAGCCCCGGGACATCTTTCTGGGACACCATATATTTT. Translation gives CASSPGTSFWDTIYF.

CDR3 amino acids: CASRQGRYEQYF. The CDR3 DNA reads TGTGCCAGCAGACAGGGACGGTACGAGCAGTACTTC. This chain connects TRBV2 to TRBJ2-7; D may be TRBD1 (6 bases). This CDR3 is 12 amino acids long. Germline-derived CDR1 and CDR2 are SNHLY and FYNNEI. Trimming stripped 6 bases from V and 4 bases from J, with 10 bases between.

The rearrangement joins TRBV6-4 to TRBJ2-2; no reliable D call. V lost 2 bases and J 7 bases, leaving 11 bases between the germline ends. CDR3 size: 14 residues. In germline, CDR1 is MRHNA, CDR2 SNTAGT. CDR3 nucleotide sequence: TGTGCCAGCAGTGACCTACCTTTCGGCGGGGAGCTGTTTTTT. Protein: CASSDLPFGGELFF.

The rearrangement joins TRBV7-6 to TRBJ2-1, with D possibly matching TRBD2 (5 bases). CDR1 and CDR2 from the germline V gene are SGHVS and FNYEAQ. The germline V and J ends were trimmed by 5 bases and 2 bases, with 13 bases remaining between them. CDR3 length: 15 residues. The CDR3 loop is CASSRSGSTYNEQFF. The CDR3 nucleotides are TGTGCCAGCAGCCGGAGCGGATCCACCTACAATGAGCAGTTCTTC.

J is TRBJ2-2 and V is TRBV5-1, with D uncertain. Germline V gives CDR1 SGHRS, CDR2 YFSETQ. Trimming shortened V by 1 base and J by 6 bases, and 19 bases separated the two germline ends. The CDR3 is made up of 17 amino acids. The CDR3 region is CASSLTSAANLAGELFF. CDR3 DNA sequence: TGCGCCAGCAGCTTGACTTCGGCAGCGAATTTGGCCGGGGAGCTGTTTTTT.

This chain connects TRBV18 to TRBJ1-1; D ambiguous. Germline-derived CDR1 and CDR2 are KGHSH and LQKENI. V was trimmed by 3 bases and J by 1 base, leaving 12 bases between them. The CDR3 sequence is 15 residues long. The CDR3: CASSPSNGGNTEAFF. The CDR3 coding sequence is TGTGCCAGCTCACCGTCCAATGGAGGGAACACTGAAGCTTTCTTT. Full variable domain (outside the CDR3, taken from reference TRBV18 and TRBJ1-1): NAGVMQNPRHLVRRRGQEARLRCSPMKGHSHVYWYRQLPEEGLKFMVYLQKENIIDESGMPKERFSAEFPKEGPSILRIQQVVRGDSAAYFCASSPSNGGNTEAFFGQGTRLTVV.

A single count supports this clone. The genes are TRBV2 and TRBJ1-5; 7 nucleotides agree with TRBD1. V dropped 7 bases and J dropped 4; count of bases not matched to a gene: 10. The CDR3 sequence is 15 residues long. Germline-derived CDR1 and CDR2 are SNHLY and FYNNEI. This CDR3 reads CASTRGGTENQPQHF. The DNA for the CDR3 is TGTGCCAGCACCAGAGGGGGGACAGAGAATCAGCCCCAGCATTTT.

The chain uses TRBV7-9 and TRBJ2-3, with D perhaps TRBD2 (5 bases). This CDR3 has 17 amino acids. Germline CDR1 is SEHNR and CDR2 is FQNEAQ (reference sequence). Trimming took off 0 bases at V and 0 bases at J, with 13 bases between the two ends. This chain's CDR3 is CASSLAVGDPSTDTQYF. The CDR3 DNA sequence: TGTGCCAGCAGCTTAGCGGTCGGGGATCCCAGCACAGATACGCAGTATTTT.